This is a list of T cell receptor beta chains from one sample in a study of identifying expanded T cells in peripheral blood. TCRdb's table, derived via immunoSEQ multiplex PCR, lists solely in-frame clones and lacks some. The repertoire holds 110,000 or so clones, with around 90% as singletons. The sample was blood. Receptors originate from a person aged 18 to 70 in good health. CDR3s include the opening cysteine and the closing phenylalanine or tryptophan.

V gene: TRBV10-1; CDR3 protein: CASSARLAGGLNEQFF
V gene: TRBV2; CDR3 protein: CASTLGTFSSYEQYF
V gene: TRBV7-9; CDR3 protein: CASSFGTSGELFF
V gene: TRBV11-3; CDR3 protein: CASSQTGTTSGTYNEQFF
V gene: TRBV5-8; CDR3 protein: CASSPRRAGYTF
V gene: TRBV6-5; CDR3 protein: CASSPSTQSATQYF
V gene: TRBV27; CDR3 protein: CASSPLGREAYEQYF
V gene: TRBV5-1; CDR3 protein: CASSLDPGAAGNTIYF
V gene: TRBV28; CDR3 protein: CASRGYGLGDVIQYF
V gene: TRBV7-2; CDR3 protein: CASSLVAGAGTGANVLTF
V gene: TRBV5-1; CDR3 protein: CASTPGRVGETQYF
V gene: TRBV19; CDR3 protein: CASSSTGADYGYTF
V gene: TRBV7-7; CDR3 protein: CASSPTRGNNEQFF
V gene: TRBV9; CDR3 protein: CASSVGVLRADTQYF
V gene: TRBV19; CDR3 protein: CASSSGAVSYGYTF
V gene: TRBV9; CDR3 protein: CASSVAGRGSSYEQYF
V gene: TRBV15; CDR3 protein: CATSHDRNTEAFF
V gene: TRBV7-3; CDR3 protein: CASGQGSNQPQHF
V gene: TRBV30; CDR3 protein: CAWRVGGTEAFF
V gene: TRBV6-4; CDR3 protein: CASSFKRPSSGANVLTF
V gene: TRBV27; CDR3 protein: CASSWWTQGEQYF
V gene: TRBV6-6; CDR3 protein: CASSFQGDTEAFF
V gene: TRBV20-1; CDR3 protein: CSAAGVDEQYF
V gene: TRBV11-2; CDR3 protein: CASSSPTEDYTF
V gene: TRBV19; CDR3 protein: CASSPRQHGYTF
V gene: TRBV18; CDR3 protein: CASSPPPLELQADEQFF
V gene: TRBV2; CDR3 protein: CASRYGQGVTNEKLFF
V gene: TRBV7-2; CDR3 protein: CASTSTGAGNTIYF
V gene: TRBV27; CDR3 protein: CASSHGQEAEKLFF
V gene: TRBV19; CDR3 protein: CASRGGSSNQPQHF
V gene: TRBV19; CDR3 protein: CASSILRNTGELFF
V gene: TRBV11-2; CDR3 protein: CASNQRQGAVQETQYF
V gene: TRBV9; CDR3 protein: CASSVGTSYEQYF
V gene: TRBV6-5; CDR3 protein: CASRRQGMNTEAFF
V gene: TRBV6-1; CDR3 protein: CASSEYRTPYEQYF
V gene: TRBV11-2; CDR3 protein: CASSLIQNLNTEAFF
V gene: TRBV19; CDR3 protein: CASSTSGGAGYNTDTQYF
V gene: TRBV2; CDR3 protein: CASRVTMNTEAFF
V gene: TRBV28; CDR3 protein: CASSLTIGGWGTEAFF
V gene: TRBV7-2; CDR3 protein: CASSLAAPERDTQYF
V gene: TRBV7-9; CDR3 protein: CASSELGFLEAFF
V gene: TRBV6-6; CDR3 protein: CASSLLANTEAFF